These 22 T cell receptor beta chains came from one sample sequenced in a study of molecular identifiers for immune sequencing clone quantification. TCRdb re-called the PCR reads through MiXCR, storing one row per CDR3 protein. The data hold more than 85,000 distinct CDR3 sequences, with roughly a third observed a single time. Specimen: naive CD8+ T cells from blood, with Jurkat cell RNA spiked in. As for subset: FACS-sorted CD8+CD4-CCR7+CD45RA+ naive T cells. The receptors were gathered from a human donor in good health. Some libraries in this study had Jurkat cell RNA spiked in.

Many counts were recorded for this clonotype. The rearrangement joins TRBV7-2 to TRBJ2-3; tentatively, D is TRBD2 (6 bases). This CDR3 comprises 16 residues. Germline V gene sequence: CDR1 SGHTA, CDR2 FQGNSA. V lost 5 bases and J 2 bases, leaving 17 bases between the germline ends. CDR3 region: CASSPRPGTFTDTQYF. In DNA, the CDR3 is TGTGCCAGCAGCCCTCGACCCGGGACTTTCACAGATACGCAGTATTTT.

This clonotype was observed many times. This CDR3 is CASSSKRQYERKTQYF. The CDR3, as DNA: TGTGCCAGCAGCTCAAAAAGACAGTACGAAAGGAAGACCCAGTACTTC. V is TRBV7-8 and J is TRBJ2-5, with D maybe TRBD1 (5 bases). V dropped 4 bases and J dropped 6 bases, with 21 bases sitting between them. The CDR3 loop spans 16 amino acids. Germline CDR1 is SGHVS and CDR2 is FQNEAQ. Supplemented by reference TRBV7-8 and TRBJ2-5, the full variable domain reads GAGVSQSPRYKVAKRGQDVALRCDPISGHVSLFWYQQALGQGPEFLTYFQNEAQLDKSGLPSDRFFAERPEGSVSTLKIQRTQQEDSAVYLCASSSKRQYERKTQYFGPGTRLLVL.

This clonotype has a handful of counts. A read error may be the cause here, since a much bigger clone is one base away. A read error is likely, as this CDR3 ends without the conserved phenylalanine or tryptophan. This chain links TRBV4-3 with TRBJ2-7, with a tentative D call TRBD2 (5 bases). The CDR3 contains 14 residues. CDR1 is LGHNA and CDR2 is YSLEER in the germline V gene. The V and J ends lost 0 bases and 6 bases respectively, with 12 bases between them. CDR3 sequence (DNA): TGCGCCAGCAGCCAAGAAGGTGAGGGAGCCGAGCAGTACCTC. Amino acids: CASSQEGEGAEQYL.

The chain uses TRBV7-9 and TRBJ2-7; D gene ambiguous. Germline CDR1 is SEHNR and CDR2 is FQNEAQ (reference sequence). The CDR3 is 13 residues long. Trimming took 5 bases from V and 2 from J, leaving 10 bases between them. The CDR3 loop reads CASSAICPYEQYF. CDR3 DNA sequence: TGTGCCAGCAGCGCAATATGCCCCTACGAGCAGTACTTC. Full variable domain (missing parts from reference TRBV7-9 and TRBJ2-7): DTGVSQNPRHKITKRGQNVTFRCDPISEHNRLYWYRQTLGQGPEFLTYFQNEAQLEKSRLLSDRFSAERPKGSFSTLEIQRTEQGDSAMYLCASSAICPYEQYFGPGTRLTVT.

This clonotype was detected ten times or more. The V and J genes are TRBV20-1 and TRBJ2-3; 12 bases are a match to TRBD2. Trimming took 4 bases from V and 8 from J; bases not matched to a gene: 7. CDR3 length equals 14 residues. CDR1 is DFQATT, CDR2 SNEGSKA, per germline (reference sequence). The CDR3 DNA reads as TGCAGTGCTACCCCCCTAGCGGGAGGGCCTACGCAGTATTTT. It translates to CSATPLAGGPTQYF.

Remarks on this clonotype: Being one base from a much bigger clone, this may be a read error. V and J are TRBV29-1 and TRBJ2-2, with D perhaps TRBD2 (5 bases). The length of the CDR3 is 12 residues. In germline, CDR1 is SQVTM, CDR2 ANQGSEA. Here the CDR3 reads CSVDLNTGEQFF. The CDR3 bases are TGCAGCGTTGACTTGAACACCGGGGAGCAGTTTTTT.

This chain uses TRBV5-1 with TRBJ2-3; 9 positions agree with TRBD2. This CDR3 is 17 amino acids long. The junction had 13 bases not matched to a gene; V was cut back by 4 bases and J by 4 bases. In germline, CDR1 is SGHRS, CDR2 YFSETQ. CDR3 in DNA: TGCGCCAGCAGCCCATATTGTCTAGCGGGATATTCAGATACGCAGTATTTT. As protein: CASSPYCLAGYSDTQYF.

With regard to this clonotype: It may be a read error: a sequence one base away is much more abundant. This chain connects TRBV2 to TRBJ2-3; D unclear. The CDR3 is 14 amino acids. Germline CDR1 and CDR2: SNHLY and FYNNEI. CDR3 coding DNA: TGTGCCAGCAGTGAACCGTACTATTCTGATACGCGGTATTTT. Protein product: CASSEPYYSDTRYF.

A remark on this clonotype: A read error may be the cause here, since a much bigger clone is one base away. The chain uses TRBV5-1 and TRBJ2-3; 7 bases line up with TRBD1. Germline loops: CDR1 SGHRS, CDR2 YFSETQ. This CDR3 is 12 amino acids long. CDR3 in amino acids: CASRTGIDTRYF. The CDR3 coding sequence is TGCGCCAGCAGGACAGGGATAGATACGCGGTATTTT. Full variable domain (outside the CDR3, taken from reference TRBV5-1 and TRBJ2-3): KAGVTQTPRYLIKTRGQQVTLSCSPISGHRSVSWYQQTPGQGLQFLFEYFSETQRNKGNFPGRFSGRQFSNSRSEMNVSTLELGDSALYLCASRTGIDTRYFGPGTRLTVL.

The rearrangement joins TRBV27 to TRBJ2-7; D is uncertain. The CDR3 is 13 residues long. Germline CDR1 and CDR2: MNHEY and SMNVEV (reference sequence). Between the trimmed V and J ends, which lost 4 bases and 3 bases, there was a span of 10 bases. CDR3 sequence: CASSSTANYEQYF. Here the CDR3 DNA reads TGTGCCAGCAGTTCAACCGCGAACTACGAGCAGTACTTC.

The sample holds a few counts of this clonotype. The chain joins TRBV6-4 to TRBJ2-1; 16 positions agree with TRBD2. Germline V gives CDR1 MRHNA, CDR2 SNTAGT. Trimming at V came to 2 bases and at J to 5 bases, leaving 15 bases not matched to a gene. This CDR3 has 21 residues. CDR3 amino acids: CASSDPQGTSGRAPRDNEQFF. The CDR3, as DNA: TGTGCCAGCAGTGACCCACAGGGGACTAGCGGGAGGGCCCCTCGCGACAATGAGCAGTTCTTC.

The chain recombines TRBV28 with TRBJ2-4; D may be TRBD2 (5 bases). Germline CDR1 is MDHEN and CDR2 is SYDVKM. Trimming left V 5 bases short and J 11 bases short, with 10 bases between. The CDR3 is made up of 11 amino acids. CDR3 amino acids: CASSTGNLQYF. CDR3 DNA: TGTGCCAGCAGTACCGGGAACCTTCAGTACTTC. The full variable domain, with the rest looked up from reference TRBV28 and TRBJ2-4, is DVKVTQSSRYLVKRTGEKVFLECVQDMDHENMFWYRQDPGLGLRLIYFSYDVKMKEKGDIPEGYSVSREKKERFSLILESASTNQTSMYLCASSTGNLQYFGAGTRLSVL.

A few counts support this clonotype. CDR3 region: CASSQKSSGTPYEQYF. CDR3 DNA sequence: TGTGCCAGCAGCCAAAAATCGAGCGGGACCCCCTACGAGCAGTACTTC. The gene calls are TRBV7-9 and TRBJ2-7; 7 nucleotides match TRBD2. Germline assignment: CDR1 SEHNR and CDR2 FQNEAQ (reference sequence). Trimming at V came to 5 bases and at J to 2 bases, leaving 12 bases not matched to a gene. The CDR3 has 16 amino acids.

This clonotype was seen ten or more times. The chain couples TRBV12-3 or TRBV12-4 to TRBJ2-2; unclear D gene. The CDR3 is 11 residues long. Trimming took 10 bases from V and 6 from J, leaving 9 bases between them. The CDR3: CAIPYAGELFF. For the CDR3, the DNA is TGTGCCATCCCTTATGCCGGGGAGCTGTTTTTT.

With respect to this clonotype: This clone may be a read error of a much larger clone one base away. The CDR3 is CASSIAGETETQYF. The CDR3 DNA follows: TGTGCCAGCAGTATAGCGGGAGAGACAGAAACGCAGTATTTT. This chain uses TRBV6-2 or TRBV6-3 with TRBJ2-3; 9 nucleotides match TRBD2. Germline CDR1 and CDR2: MNHEY and SVGEGT. The CDR3 runs to 14 residues.

This clonotype was observed many times. The rearrangement links TRBV9 to TRBJ2-7; tentatively, D is TRBD2 (5 bases). Germline-derived CDR1 and CDR2 are SGDLS and YYNGEE. CDR3 size: 16 residues. Trimming took off 7 bases at V and 1 base at J, with 21 bases between the two ends. The CDR3 here is CASGNPGPEASYEQYF. The CDR3 nucleotides read TGTGCCAGCGGCAACCCCGGTCCGGAGGCTTCCTACGAGCAGTACTTC.

V is TRBV12-3 or TRBV12-4 and J is TRBJ2-5; 9 bases align to TRBD2. The trim removed 3 bases at V and 5 bases at J, leaving 1 base unmatched. The CDR3 is 13 residues long. The CDR3 bases are TGTGCCAGCAGTTTTGGACTAGCGGAGACCCAGTACTTC. The encoded protein is CASSFGLAETQYF.

This clonotype was picked up many times. The chain has TRBV7-2 and TRBJ2-5; possible D gene TRBD1, 6 bases. V lost 1 base to trimming and J lost 5 bases, with 20 bases between them. CDR1 and CDR2 from the germline V gene are SGHTA and FQGNSA. This CDR3 contains 17 residues. CDR3 sequence (DNA): TGTGCCAGCAGCTTAGTTCCCCTTACAGGGTTTTTGGAGACCCAGTACTTC. It translates to CASSLVPLTGFLETQYF.

Comment on this clonotype: A much larger clone sits a single nucleotide away, making a read error possible. The rearrangement uses TRBV24-1 and TRBJ2-3; perhaps D is TRBD1 or TRBD2 (5 bases each). Germline CDR1 is KGHDR and CDR2 is SFDVKD. This CDR3 comprises 11 residues. Between the trimmed V and J ends, which lost 4 bases and 13 bases, there was a span of 11 bases. The CDR3 nucleotides read TGTGCCACCAGTGAGGGACCACAGGAGTATTTT. Protein: CATSEGPQEYF.

This clonotype has a handful of counts. The V and J genes are TRBV4-1 and TRBJ2-3, with D possibly matching TRBD1 (5 bases). Trimming shortened V by 4 bases and J by 6 bases, and 20 bases separated the two germline ends. This CDR3 is 16 amino acids long. CDR1 and CDR2 (germline): MGHRA, YSYEKL. CDR3 amino acids: CASSRRGSVTLDTQYF. In nucleotides, the CDR3 is TGCGCCAGCAGCCGAAGGGGATCCGTCACATTGGATACGCAGTATTTT.

As regards this clonotype: A much larger clone sits a single nucleotide away, making a read error possible. The chain has TRBV24-1 and TRBJ2-1, with D possibly TRBD1 on 6 matching bases. CDR1 and CDR2 (germline): KGHDR, SFDVKD. V lost 4 bases, J lost 11 bases, and 11 bases lay in between. The CDR3 spans 12 residues. DNA of the CDR3: TGTGCCACCAGTGAGCCAGGGGATAAGCAGTTCTTC. It translates to CATSEPGDKQFF.

The J gene is TRBJ2-7, the V gene TRBV27; 7 bases are a match to TRBD1. The CDR3 is 16 amino acids. Trimming took 7 bases from V and 2 from J; bases not matched to a gene: 14. Germline V gene data show CDR1 as MNHEY and CDR2 as SMNVEV (reference sequence). CDR3: CASTSADRAAPYEQYF. In DNA form, the CDR3 reads TGTGCCAGCACTTCTGCTGACAGGGCGGCCCCCTACGAGCAGTACTTC.